Below are 22 T cell receptor beta chains sequenced from a single sample in a study of cytomegalovirus exposure and HLA in healthy donors. PCR amplification relied on 60 Vbeta primers (plus 13 Jbeta primers). The table came from immunoSEQ multiplex PCR; TCRdb's copy has only in-frame clones and leaves some out. There are about 130,000 clones in the sample; roughly 82% occur only once, and roughly 3.9% lies in the top ten. The material sequenced was PBMCs. The receptors were sampled from a male donor in good health and CMV-seropositive.

The chain carries TRBV28 and TRBJ2-3, with a tentative D call TRBD1 (6 bases). The V gene's germline CDR1 is MDHEN and CDR2 SYDVKM. This CDR3 region has 15 residues. Trimming pared 5 bases from V and 3 bases from J, leaving 15 bases between. The CDR3 is CASSRLQGPTDTQYF. The CDR3 bases are TGTGCCAGCAGTCGACTACAGGGTCCGACAGATACGCAGTATTTT.

In DNA form, the CDR3 reads TGTGCCAGCAGTAACGGACTAGCGCGCGGAGAGACCCAGTACTTC. It translates to CASSNGLARGETQYF. The chain employs TRBV7-3 and TRBJ2-5, with 9 bases aligning to TRBD2. V was clipped by 6 bases and J by 4 bases; unmatched bases: 9. The length of the CDR3 is 15 residues. The germline gives CDR1 SGHTA, CDR2 FQGTGA.

The rearrangement joins TRBV5-1 to TRBJ2-1; the match to TRBD2 covers 12 bases. CDR3 size: 17 residues. Germline V gene sequence: CDR1 SGHRS, CDR2 YFSETQ. J gave up 8 bases and V 1 base, and 10 bases lay outside the gene matches. CDR3 protein: CASSLSRASGGAHEQFF. The CDR3 DNA reads TGCGCCAGCAGCTTGTCTCGGGCTAGCGGGGGGGCGCATGAGCAGTTCTTC. Using reference TRBV5-1 and TRBJ2-1 for the parts outside the CDR3, the full variable domain is KAGVTQTPRYLIKTRGQQVTLSCSPISGHRSVSWYQQTPGQGLQFLFEYFSETQRNKGNFPGRFSGRQFSNSRSEMNVSTLELGDSALYLCASSLSRASGGAHEQFFGPGTRLTVL.

This clone was seen a handful of times. This sequence joins TRBV6-4 and TRBJ1-1; D unclear. Germline V gene data show CDR1 as MRHNA and CDR2 as SNTAGT. The CDR3 consists of 14 residues. V was clipped by 3 bases and J by 6 bases, with 14 bases between them. The DNA for the CDR3 is TGTGCCAGCAGTGAATCCCGGGATATTGCTGAAGCTTTCTTT. It is translated as CASSESRDIAEAFF.

V usage is TRBV6-5 and J usage is TRBJ2-7, with 8 nucleotides matching TRBD1. J was trimmed by 9 bases and V by 2 bases; bases with no gene match: 3. Looked up from germline, CDR1 is MNHEY and CDR2 is SVGAGI. The CDR3 length is 12 residues. The CDR3 sequence is CASSYPGGVQYF. The CDR3, as DNA: TGTGCCAGCAGTTACCCAGGGGGCGTGCAGTACTTC.

The rearrangement joins TRBV29-1 to TRBJ2-7; 10 bases fit TRBD1. The CDR3 runs 12 residues. Germline values: CDR1 SQVTM, CDR2 ANQGSEA. V lost 5 bases to trimming and J lost 5 bases; unmatched junction nucleotides: 3. The CDR3 reads CSVLGQGHEQYF. The DNA of the CDR3 is TGCAGCGTTCTGGGACAGGGGCACGAGCAGTACTTC.

This clone appeared a single time. The chain combines TRBV2 with TRBJ2-7; D perhaps matches TRBD2 (5 bases). This CDR3 contains 11 residues. The V end was cut by 11 bases, the J end by 6 bases, with 14 bases between. Germline CDR1 is SNHLY and CDR2 is FYNNEI. The CDR3 DNA reads TGTGCCGGCGGGCAGGTCAGCGAGCAGTACTTC. The encoded protein is CAGGQVSEQYF.

As for this clone: The junction departs from the called germline gene at one end, perhaps through a read error. This chain uses TRBV27 with TRBJ2-6, with D perhaps TRBD1 (5 bases). The CDR3 covers 14 residues. Germline-derived CDR1 and CDR2 are MNHEY and SMNVEV (reference sequence). The CDR3 loop reads CASSVGSGANGLTF. The DNA of the CDR3 is TGTGCCAGCAGTGTGGGCTCTGGGGCCAACGGCCTGACTTTC.

This chain connects TRBV19 to TRBJ2-2, with 11 nucleotides matching TRBD1. Trimming removed 6 bases from V and 7 bases from J; junction bases left unmatched: 10. Germline V gives CDR1 LNHDA, CDR2 SQIVND (reference sequence). The CDR3 totals 16 residues. CDR3: CASSDRTGTGGGELFF. The CDR3 bases are TGTGCCAGTAGCGACCGGACCGGGACAGGGGGCGGGGAGCTGTTTTTT.

V is TRBV6-5 and J is TRBJ2-7; tentative D call: TRBD2 (6 bases). The CDR3 is 15 residues long. Germline V gene data show CDR1 as MNHEY and CDR2 as SVGAGI. Trimming stripped 5 bases from V and 1 base from J, with 15 bases between. The CDR3 here is CASSPAAGRSYEQYF. CDR3 coding DNA: TGTGCCAGCAGTCCTGCTGCGGGACGGTCCTACGAGCAGTACTTC.

The V gene is TRBV2, the J gene TRBJ2-2; 11 bases align to TRBD2. CDR3 length: 14 amino acids. CDR1 is SNHLY and CDR2 is FYNNEI in the germline V gene. J gave up 5 bases and V 10 bases, and 6 bases lay outside the gene matches. CDR3 sequence: CATTGLAETGELFF. Here the CDR3 DNA reads TGTGCCACCACGGGACTAGCGGAAACCGGGGAGCTGTTTTTT.

The chain uses TRBV11-2 and TRBJ1-1; possible D gene TRBD1, 5 bases. V lost 5 bases and J lost 1, with 17 bases in between. CDR1 and CDR2 (germline): SGHAT, FQNNGV. The CDR3 has 16 amino acids. CDR3 amino acids: CASSPVDRLRNTEAFF. Here the CDR3 DNA reads TGTGCCAGCAGCCCGGTTGACAGACTTCGGAACACTGAAGCTTTCTTT.

The J gene is TRBJ1-4, the V gene TRBV4-1; 8 nucleotides match TRBD1. This CDR3 is built from 16 residues. V shed 4 bases and J 8 bases; nucleotides not matched to a gene: 12. Germline V gene sequence: CDR1 MGHRA, CDR2 YSYEKL. CDR3 in amino acids: CASSPGQGSGGEKLFF. The CDR3 nucleotides read TGCGCCAGCAGCCCAGGACAGGGCTCAGGAGGCGAAAAACTGTTTTTT.

There are a few counts of this clone. The chain combines TRBV29-1 with TRBJ2-3; 8 bases map to TRBD2. The CDR3 spans 14 residues. Trimming at V came to 6 bases and at J to 0 bases, leaving 5 bases not matched to a gene. In germline, CDR1 is SQVTM, CDR2 ANQGSEA. In nucleotides, the CDR3 is TGCAGCGTCATCCTAGCGGGCAGCACAGATACGCAGTATTTT. Protein product: CSVILAGSTDTQYF.

The chain employs TRBV6-5 and TRBJ1-2; D uncertain. Between the trimmed V and J ends, which lost 0 bases and 2 bases, there was a span of 7 bases. CDR1 is MNHEY, CDR2 SVGAGI, per germline. CDR3 size: 14 residues. The CDR3 loop reads CASSYSHTNYGYTF. As DNA, the CDR3 is TGTGCCAGCAGTTACTCTCATACAAACTATGGCTACACCTTC.

A single count supports this clone. The genes are TRBV5-4 and TRBJ2-2; TRBD2 aligns across 13 bases. J was trimmed by 7 bases and V by 5 bases; bases with no gene match: 11. This CDR3 has 17 residues. The germline V gene encodes CDR1 SGHNT and CDR2 YYREEE (reference sequence). The DNA for the CDR3 is TGTGCCAGCAGTATGACTAGCGGGAGGCGGTTGGGCGGGGAGCTGTTTTTT. It specifies CASSMTSGRRLGGELFF.

The J gene is TRBJ1-1, the V gene TRBV19; 10 positions match TRBD1. This CDR3 contains 15 residues. Germline V gives CDR1 LNHDA, CDR2 SQIVND (reference sequence). V was pared by 7 bases and J by 6 bases, with 11 bases of the junction left unmatched. CDR3 protein: CASTTGGAVVAEAFF. The CDR3 coding sequence is TGTGCCAGTACGACAGGGGGCGCGGTAGTCGCTGAAGCTTTCTTT.

The genes are TRBV15 and TRBJ2-7, with a tentative D call TRBD1 (6 bases). Trimming removed 0 bases from V and 7 bases from J, with 13 bases in between. CDR3 length equals 14 residues. Germline values: CDR1 LNHNV, CDR2 YYDKDF (reference sequence). The CDR3 here is CATSRDRRGGEQYF. CDR3 nucleotides: TGTGCCACCAGCAGAGATCGCAGGGGTGGAGAGCAGTACTTC.

This chain joins TRBV6-6 and TRBJ1-5; perhaps TRBD1 as D (5 bases). V lost 2 bases and J lost 7, with 9 bases in between. CDR3 length equals 13 residues. Germline CDR1 is MNHNY and CDR2 is SVGAGI (reference sequence). CDR3 residues: CASSYVTGQPQHF. CDR3 coding DNA: TGTGCCAGCAGTTACGTTACAGGACAGCCCCAGCATTTT.

The V and J genes are TRBV9 and TRBJ2-6; TRBD1 matches 7 bases. The CDR3 consists of 17 residues. Germline CDR1 reads SGDLS; CDR2 reads YYNGEE. Trimming took 4 bases from V and 1 from J; bases not matched to a gene: 8. The CDR3 coding sequence is TGTGCCAGCAGCCCCCGGGACAGTCATTCTGGGGCCAACGTCCTGACTTTC. Amino acids: CASSPRDSHSGANVLTF.

The J gene is TRBJ2-7, the V gene TRBV13; tentative D call: TRBD2 (6 bases). V was pared by 2 bases and J by 4 bases, with 21 bases between. Germline V lookup: CDR1 PRHDT, CDR2 FYEKMQ (reference sequence). The CDR3 length is 17 residues. The DNA of the CDR3 is TGTGCCAGCAGCTTAAGAGTTCGGGACTGGCTGTCATACGAGCAGTACTTC. Translating gives CASSLRVRDWLSYEQYF.

This rearrangement joins TRBV7-9 to TRBJ1-5; TRBD1 might be the D (6 bases). This CDR3 spans 18 amino acids. Per germline, CDR1 SEHNR and CDR2 FQNEAQ (reference sequence). The ends were cut back, 4 bases at V and 0 bases at J, with 19 bases in the middle. The CDR3 loop reads CASSSISLGQPSNQPQHF. The CDR3 nucleotides are TGTGCCAGCAGCTCCATAAGTCTCGGACAGCCTAGCAATCAGCCCCAGCATTTT.